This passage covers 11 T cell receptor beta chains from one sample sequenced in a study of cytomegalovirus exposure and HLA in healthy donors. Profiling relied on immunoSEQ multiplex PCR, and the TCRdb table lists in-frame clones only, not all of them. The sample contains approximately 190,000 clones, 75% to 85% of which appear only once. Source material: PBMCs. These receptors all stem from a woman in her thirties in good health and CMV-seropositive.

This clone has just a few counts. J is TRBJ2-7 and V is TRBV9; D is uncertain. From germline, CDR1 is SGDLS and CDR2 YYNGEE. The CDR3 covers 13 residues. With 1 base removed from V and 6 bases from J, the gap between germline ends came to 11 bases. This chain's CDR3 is CASSVTTPGEQYF. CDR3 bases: TGTGCCAGCAGCGTAACCACACCAGGCGAGCAGTACTTC.

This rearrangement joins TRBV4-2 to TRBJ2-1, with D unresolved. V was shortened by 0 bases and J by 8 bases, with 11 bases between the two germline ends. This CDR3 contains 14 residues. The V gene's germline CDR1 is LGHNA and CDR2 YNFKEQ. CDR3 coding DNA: TGTGCCAGCAGCCAAGATAGATTTTCCTATGAGCAGTTCTTC. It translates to CASSQDRFSYEQFF.

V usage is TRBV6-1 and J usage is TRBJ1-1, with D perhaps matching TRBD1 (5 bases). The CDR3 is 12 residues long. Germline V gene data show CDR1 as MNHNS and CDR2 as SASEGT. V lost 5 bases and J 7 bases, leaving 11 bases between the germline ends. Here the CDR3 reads CASSRGKNEAFF. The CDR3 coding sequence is TGTGCCAGCAGTCGGGGGAAGAATGAAGCTTTCTTT.

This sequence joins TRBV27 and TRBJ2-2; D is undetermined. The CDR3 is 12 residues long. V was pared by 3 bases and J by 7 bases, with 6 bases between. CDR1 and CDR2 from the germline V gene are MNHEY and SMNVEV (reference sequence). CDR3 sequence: CASSFPSGELFF. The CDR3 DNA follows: TGTGCCAGCAGTTTTCCGAGCGGGGAGCTGTTTTTT.

This CDR3 reads CASRDRGVGQPQHF. CDR3 coding DNA: TGTGCCAGTAGGGACAGGGGTGTGGGTCAGCCCCAGCATTTT. The rearrangement links TRBV19 to TRBJ1-5; 9 bases match TRBD1. Looked up from germline, CDR1 is LNHDA and CDR2 is SQIVND (reference sequence). The CDR3 consists of 14 residues. The V segment lost 6 bases and the J segment 6 bases; nucleotides outside the gene matches: 6.

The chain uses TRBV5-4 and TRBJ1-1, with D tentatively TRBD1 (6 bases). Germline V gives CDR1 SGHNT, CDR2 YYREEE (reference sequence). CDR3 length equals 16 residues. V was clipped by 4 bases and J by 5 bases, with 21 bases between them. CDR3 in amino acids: CASSQGQSSGRTEAFF. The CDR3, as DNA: TGTGCCAGCAGCCAGGGACAATCCTCCGGCAGGACTGAAGCTTTCTTT.

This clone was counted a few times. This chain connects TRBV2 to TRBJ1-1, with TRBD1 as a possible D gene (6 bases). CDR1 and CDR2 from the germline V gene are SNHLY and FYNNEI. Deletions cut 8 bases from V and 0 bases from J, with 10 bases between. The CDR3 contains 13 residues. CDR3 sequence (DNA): TGTGCCAGCGGAACAGGGTTGAACACTGAAGCTTTCTTT. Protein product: CASGTGLNTEAFF. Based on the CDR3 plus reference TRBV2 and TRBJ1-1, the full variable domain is EPEVTQTPSHQVTQMGQEVILRCVPISNHLYFYWYRQILGQKVEFLVSFYNNEISEKSEIFDDQFSVERPDGSNFTLKIRSTKLEDSAMYFCASGTGLNTEAFFGQGTRLTVV.

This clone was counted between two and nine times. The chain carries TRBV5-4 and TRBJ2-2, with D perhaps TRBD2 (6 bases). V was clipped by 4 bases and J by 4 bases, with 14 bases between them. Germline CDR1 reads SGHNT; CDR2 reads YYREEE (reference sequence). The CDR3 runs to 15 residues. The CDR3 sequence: CASSGRKGATGELFF. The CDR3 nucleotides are TGTGCCAGCAGCGGGAGGAAAGGGGCCACCGGGGAGCTGTTTTTT. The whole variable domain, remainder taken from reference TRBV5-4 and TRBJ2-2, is ETGVTQSPTHLIKTRGQQVTLRCSSQSGHNTVSWYQQALGQGPQFIFQYYREEENGRGNFPPRFSGLQFPNYSSELNVNALELDDSALYLCASSGRKGATGELFFGEGSRLTVL.

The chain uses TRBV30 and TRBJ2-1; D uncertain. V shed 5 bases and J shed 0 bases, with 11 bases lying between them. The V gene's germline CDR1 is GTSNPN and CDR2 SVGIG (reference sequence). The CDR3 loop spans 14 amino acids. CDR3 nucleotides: TGTGCCTGGCAAACTGCGAGCTCCTACAATGAGCAGTTCTTC. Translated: CAWQTASSYNEQFF. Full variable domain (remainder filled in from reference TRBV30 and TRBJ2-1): SQTIHQWPATLVQPVGSPLSLECTVEGTSNPNLYWYRQAAGRGLQLLFYSVGIGQISSEVPQNLSASRPQDRQFILSSKKLLLSDSGFYLCAWQTASSYNEQFFGPGTRLTVL.

In DNA, the CDR3 is TGTGCCAGCAGTGGGACAGTGGAGCAGTTCTTC. Translating it yields CASSGTVEQFF. The V gene is TRBV2, the J gene TRBJ2-1; a weak D match, TRBD1 (6 bases). Germline V gives CDR1 SNHLY, CDR2 FYNNEI. This CDR3 is 11 amino acids long. Trimming pared 4 bases from V and 10 bases from J, leaving 8 bases between.

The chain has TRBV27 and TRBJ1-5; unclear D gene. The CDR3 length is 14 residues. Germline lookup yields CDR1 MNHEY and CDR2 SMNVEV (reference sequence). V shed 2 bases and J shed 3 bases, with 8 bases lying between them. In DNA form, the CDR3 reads TGTGCCAGCAGTTTAAGTAGCAACAATCAGCCCCAGCATTTT. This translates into CASSLSSNNQPQHF.